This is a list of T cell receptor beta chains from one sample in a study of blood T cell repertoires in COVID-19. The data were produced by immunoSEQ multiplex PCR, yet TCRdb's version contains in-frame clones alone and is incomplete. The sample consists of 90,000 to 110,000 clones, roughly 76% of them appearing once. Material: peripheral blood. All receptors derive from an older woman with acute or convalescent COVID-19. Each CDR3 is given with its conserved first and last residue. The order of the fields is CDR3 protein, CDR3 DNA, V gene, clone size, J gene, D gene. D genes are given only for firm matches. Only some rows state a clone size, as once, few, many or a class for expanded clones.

CDR3: CASSQAGWVNTEAFF
DNA: TGCGCCAGCAGCCAAGCAGGATGGGTGAACACTGAAGCTTTCTTT
V: TRBV4-1
size: -
J: TRBJ1-1
D: -

CDR3: CSVGGQGNQPQHF
DNA: TGCAGCGTTGGGGGACAGGGGAATCAGCCCCAGCATTTT
V: TRBV29-1
size: -
J: TRBJ1-5
D: TRBD1

CDR3: CASSLGRQETQYF
DNA: TGTGCCAGTAGTTTGGGGCGCCAAGAGACCCAGTACTTC
V: TRBV19
size: -
J: TRBJ2-5
D: -

CDR3: CASSPAGPYAEAFF
DNA: TGTGCCAGCTCTCCCGCAGGGCCTTACGCTGAAGCTTTCTTT
V: TRBV6-5
size: -
J: TRBJ1-1
D: -

CDR3: CASSLPTGLGGYTF
DNA: TGTGCCAGCAGCTTGCCCACAGGGTTGGGAGGCTACACCTTC
V: TRBV5-6
size: -
J: TRBJ1-2
D: -

CDR3: CSGMTGDSYEQYF
DNA: TGCAGCGGGATGACAGGGGACTCCTACGAGCAGTACTTC
V: TRBV29-1
size: -
J: TRBJ2-7
D: TRBD1

CDR3: CASTSGGRYNEQFF
DNA: TGTGCCAGCACGAGCGGGGGTCGCTACAATGAGCAGTTCTTC
V: TRBV2
size: -
J: TRBJ2-1
D: TRBD2

CDR3: CASSQDATDFYEQYF
DNA: TGCGCCAGCAGCCAAGATGCGACGGACTTTTACGAGCAGTACTTC
V: TRBV4-3
size: -
J: TRBJ2-7
D: -

CDR3: CASRDVGTGSEQYF
DNA: TGTGCCAGCAGGGACGTAGGGACAGGGAGCGAGCAGTACTTC
V: TRBV2
size: -
J: TRBJ2-7
D: TRBD1

CDR3: CASSLLGQGVDNEQFF
DNA: TGTGCCAGCAGCTTACTGGGACAGGGGGTGGACAATGAGCAGTTCTTC
V: TRBV7-6
size: -
J: TRBJ2-1
D: TRBD1

CDR3: CATSEAGTQTFAGTGELFF
DNA: TGTGCCACCAGTGAGGCCGGGACTCAGACTTTCGCGGGCACCGGGGAGCTGTTTTTT
V: TRBV24-1
size: -
J: TRBJ2-2
D: -

CDR3: CASSLGWAGAPANEQFF
DNA: TGTGCCAGCAGCTTAGGATGGGCGGGAGCCCCCGCCAATGAGCAGTTCTTC
V: TRBV7-2
size: -
J: TRBJ2-1
D: TRBD2

CDR3: CSAGPGLAENIQYF
DNA: TGCAGCGCTGGCCCCGGACTAGCGGAAAACATTCAGTACTTC
V: TRBV29-1
size: once
J: TRBJ2-4
D: TRBD2

CDR3: CASSPWGSGRKDEQYF
DNA: TGTGCCAGCAGTCCCTGGGGTAGCGGGAGAAAGGACGAGCAGTACTTC
V: TRBV27
size: -
J: TRBJ2-7
D: TRBD2

CDR3: CASSSRLRDSGANVLTF
DNA: TGTGCCAGCAGCTCGAGACTAAGAGACTCTGGGGCCAACGTCCTGACTTTC
V: TRBV5-4
size: -
J: TRBJ2-6
D: -

CDR3: CASSANGGAGTEAFF
DNA: TGTGCCAGCAGTGCAAACGGTGGGGCAGGCACTGAAGCTTTCTTT
V: TRBV6-1
size: once
J: TRBJ1-1
D: -